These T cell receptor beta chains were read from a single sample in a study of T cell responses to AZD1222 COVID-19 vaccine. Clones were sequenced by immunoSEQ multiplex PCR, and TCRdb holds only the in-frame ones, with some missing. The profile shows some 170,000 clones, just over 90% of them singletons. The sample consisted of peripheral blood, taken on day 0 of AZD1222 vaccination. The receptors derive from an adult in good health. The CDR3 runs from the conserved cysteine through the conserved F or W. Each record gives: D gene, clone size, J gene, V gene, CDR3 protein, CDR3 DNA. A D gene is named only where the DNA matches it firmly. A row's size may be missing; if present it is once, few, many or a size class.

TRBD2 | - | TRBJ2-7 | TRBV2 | CASSDSRLAAYEQYF | TGTGCCAGCAGTGATTCGAGACTAGCTGCCTACGAGCAGTACTTC
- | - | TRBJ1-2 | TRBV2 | CASGSGDNYGYTF | TGTGCCAGCGGATCAGGGGACAACTATGGCTACACCTTC
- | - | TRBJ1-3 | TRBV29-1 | CSVGYGAGDGNTIYF | TGCAGCGTTGGGTACGGAGCAGGGGATGGAAACACCATATATTTT
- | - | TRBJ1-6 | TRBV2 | CASSEYRANSPLHF | TGTGCCAGCAGTGAATACAGGGCTAATTCACCCCTCCACTTT
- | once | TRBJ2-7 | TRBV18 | CASSPATGAYEQYF | TGTGCCAGCTCACCAGCCACCGGCGCCTACGAGCAGTACTTC
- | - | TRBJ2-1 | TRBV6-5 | CASSYGWGGGYNEQFF | TGTGCCAGCAGTTACGGGTGGGGTGGTGGCTACAATGAGCAGTTCTTC
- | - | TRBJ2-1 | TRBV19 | CASSIAAVNEQFF | TGTGCCAGTAGTATAGCCGCAGTGAATGAGCAGTTCTTC
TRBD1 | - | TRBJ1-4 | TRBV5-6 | CASSGGQGREKLFF | TGTGCCAGCAGCGGGGGACAGGGTCGCGAAAAACTGTTTTTT
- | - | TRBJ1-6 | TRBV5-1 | CASSLASYNSPLHF | TGCGCCAGCAGCCTGGCCTCCTATAATTCACCCCTCCACTTT
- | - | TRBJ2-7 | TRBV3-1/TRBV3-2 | CASSQLAGEQYF | TGTGCCAGCAGCCAATTGGCGGGAGAGCAGTACTTC
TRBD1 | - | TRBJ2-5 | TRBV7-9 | CASSSQQGQETQYF | TGTGCCAGCAGCTCCCAACAGGGGCAAGAGACCCAGTACTTC
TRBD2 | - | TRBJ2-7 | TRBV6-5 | CASSYSSSGRDYEQYF | TGTGCCAGCAGTTACTCGAGTAGCGGGAGGGATTACGAGCAGTACTTC
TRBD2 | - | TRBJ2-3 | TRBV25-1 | CASSGLTSGRITDTQYF | TGTGCCAGCAGTGGGCTTACTAGCGGGAGAATCACAGATACGCAGTATTTT
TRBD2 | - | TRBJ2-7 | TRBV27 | CASSFRLANEQYF | TGTGCCAGCAGTTTTCGACTAGCGAACGAGCAGTACTTC
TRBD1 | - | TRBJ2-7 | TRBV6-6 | CASSSIKGTGDEQYF | TGTGCCAGCAGTTCCATCAAAGGGACAGGGGACGAGCAGTACTTC
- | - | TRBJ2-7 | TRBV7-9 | CASSLPQVVGESYEQYF | TGTGCCAGCAGCCTACCGCAGGTGGTAGGGGAATCCTACGAGCAGTACTTC
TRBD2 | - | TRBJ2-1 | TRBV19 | CASSPYILTSGRVNEQFF | TGTGCCAGTAGTCCCTACATCCTGACTAGCGGGAGGGTGAATGAGCAGTTCTTC
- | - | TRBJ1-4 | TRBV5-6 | CASSWGVLATNEKLFF | TGTGCCAGCAGCTGGGGGGTTCTTGCAACTAATGAAAAACTGTTTTTT
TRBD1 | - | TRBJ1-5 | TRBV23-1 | CASSQSIDEPDRGVAQPQHF | TGCGCCAGCAGTCAATCGATAGATGAGCCGGACAGGGGAGTTGCTCAGCCCCAGCATTTT
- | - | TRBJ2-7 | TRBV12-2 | CASRLTRGTGPYEQYF | TGTGCAAGTCGCTTAACCCGTGGGACAGGGCCCTACGAGCAGTACTTC
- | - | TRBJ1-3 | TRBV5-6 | CASSLRRAGPGNTIYF | TGTGCCAGCAGCTTGAGAAGGGCAGGTCCCGGAAACACCATATATTTT
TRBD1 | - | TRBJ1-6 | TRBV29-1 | CSVMRDRGTPLHF | TGCAGCGTTATGCGAGACAGGGGTACACCCCTCCACTTT
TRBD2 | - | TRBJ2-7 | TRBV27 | CASRRTSGHKYEQYF | TGTGCCAGCAGAAGGACTAGCGGACATAAATACGAGCAGTACTTC
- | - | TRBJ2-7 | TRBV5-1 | CASSFGGGYEQYF | TGCGCCAGCAGCTTTGGGGGAGGCTACGAGCAGTACTTC
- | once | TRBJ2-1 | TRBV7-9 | CASSFVRQGYNEQFF | TGTGCCAGCAGCTTCGTGCGGCAGGGCTACAATGAGCAGTTCTTC
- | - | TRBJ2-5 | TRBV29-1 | CSVGGGAQETQYF | TGCAGCGTTGGAGGGGGGGCCCAAGAGACCCAGTACTTC
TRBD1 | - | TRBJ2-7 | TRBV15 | CATSRNDRDRSYEQYF | TGTGCCACCAGCAGGAACGACCGGGACAGGTCCTACGAGCAGTACTTC
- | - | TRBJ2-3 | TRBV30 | CAWSGGAPTDTQYF | TGTGCCTGGAGTGGGGGGGCCCCCACAGATACGCAGTATTTT
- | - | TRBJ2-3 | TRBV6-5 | CASSLGGGTDTQYF | TGTGCCAGCAGCCTGGGGGGAGGCACAGATACGCAGTATTTT
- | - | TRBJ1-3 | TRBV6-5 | CASSRQSGNTIYF | TGTGCCAGCAGTCGACAGTCTGGAAACACCATATATTTT
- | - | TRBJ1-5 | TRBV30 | CAWSPLALGVSNQPQHF | TGTGCCTGGAGTCCCCTTGCCCTAGGGGTTAGCAATCAGCCCCAGCATTTT
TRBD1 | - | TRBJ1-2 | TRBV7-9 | CASSLASGQGGLGGYTF | TGTGCCAGCAGCTTAGCCTCGGGACAGGGTGGCTTGGGAGGCTACACCTTC
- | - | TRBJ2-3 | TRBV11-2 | CASSLDRLGDTQYF | TGTGCCAGCAGCTTAGATAGGTTGGGAGATACGCAGTATTTT
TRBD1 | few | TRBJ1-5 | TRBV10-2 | CASSGMGTGQLVSNQPQHF | TGCGCCAGCAGTGGGATGGGGACAGGGCAATTAGTTAGCAATCAGCCCCAGCATTTT
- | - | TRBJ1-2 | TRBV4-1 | CASSENGAGNYGYTF | TGCGCCAGCAGCGAAAACGGGGCGGGTAACTATGGCTACACCTTC
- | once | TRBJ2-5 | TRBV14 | CASSQDVGFQETQYF | TGTGCCAGCAGCCAAGATGTGGGGTTTCAAGAGACCCAGTACTTC
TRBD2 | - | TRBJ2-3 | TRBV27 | CASSSLAVTDTQYF | TGTGCCAGCAGTTCGCTAGCGGTCACAGATACGCAGTATTTT
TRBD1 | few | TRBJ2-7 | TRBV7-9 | CASSSTGSYEQYF | TGTGCCAGCAGCTCGACAGGGTCCTACGAGCAGTACTTC
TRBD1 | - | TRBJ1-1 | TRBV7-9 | CASSLDRANTEAFF | TGTGCCAGCAGCCTGGACAGGGCGAACACTGAAGCTTTCTTT
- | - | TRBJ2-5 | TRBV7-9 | CASSLVTGSGSLETQYF | TGTGCCAGCAGCTTAGTTACGGGGAGCGGTAGCCTCGAGACCCAGTACTTC
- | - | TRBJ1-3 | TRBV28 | CASSFGPFGAGNTIYF | TGTGCCAGCAGTTTCGGCCCCTTCGGGGCGGGAAACACCATATATTTT
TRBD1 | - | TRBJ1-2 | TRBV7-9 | CASSPTDRDNGYTF | TGTGCCAGCAGCCCGACCGACAGGGACAATGGCTACACCTTC
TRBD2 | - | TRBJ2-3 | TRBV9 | CASSVVAGGPGDTQYF | TGTGCCAGCAGCGTAGTAGCGGGAGGGCCCGGAGATACGCAGTATTTT
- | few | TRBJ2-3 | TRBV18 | CASSPLGRIDTQYF | TGTGCCAGCTCACCACTGGGGCGCATCGATACGCAGTATTTT
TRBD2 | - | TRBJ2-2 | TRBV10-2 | CASRVTSGPGELFF | TGCGCCAGCAGGGTGACTAGCGGGCCCGGGGAGCTGTTTTTT
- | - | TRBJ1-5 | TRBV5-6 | CASSIQGSMQPQHF | TGTGCCAGCAGCATACAGGGTTCCATGCAGCCCCAGCATTTT
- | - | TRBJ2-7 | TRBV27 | CASSNKQGYEQYF | TGTGCCAGCAGTAACAAACAGGGATACGAGCAGTACTTC
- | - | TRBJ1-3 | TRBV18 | CASSPMQRLWDTIYF | TGTGCCAGCTCACCAATGCAGAGGTTGTGGGACACCATATATTTT
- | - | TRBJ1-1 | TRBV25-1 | CASSAGRGGTEAFF | TGTGCCAGCAGTGCGGGCAGGGGTGGGACTGAAGCTTTCTTT
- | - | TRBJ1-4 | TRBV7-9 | CASSRQEEEKLFF | TGTGCCAGCAGCCGACAGGAGGAGGAAAAACTGTTTTTT
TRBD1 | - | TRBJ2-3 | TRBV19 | CASSIDLSGRGSTDTQYF | TGTGCCAGTAGTATAGATCTATCGGGCAGGGGGAGCACAGATACGCAGTATTTT
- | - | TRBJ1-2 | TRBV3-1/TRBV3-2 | CASISGNGYTF | TGTGCCAGCATTAGCGGGAATGGCTACACCTTC
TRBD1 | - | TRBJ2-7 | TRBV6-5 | CASTSDRGYSYEQYF | TGTGCCAGCACCTCAGACAGGGGCTACTCCTACGAGCAGTACTTC
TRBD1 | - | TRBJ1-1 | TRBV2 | CASLDRGGGNTEAFF | TGTGCCAGCCTAGACAGGGGAGGAGGGAACACTGAAGCTTTCTTT
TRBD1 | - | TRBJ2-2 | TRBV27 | CASSFLDRATGELFF | TGTGCCAGCAGTTTCCTCGACAGGGCTACCGGGGAGCTGTTTTTT
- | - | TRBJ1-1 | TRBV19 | CASSMSGSMNTEAFF | TGTGCCAGTAGTATGTCGGGCAGTATGAACACTGAAGCTTTCTTT
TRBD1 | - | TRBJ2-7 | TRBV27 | CASRDRDRPYEQYF | TGTGCCAGCAGGGACCGGGACAGGCCCTACGAGCAGTACTTC
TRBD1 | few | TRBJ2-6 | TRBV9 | CATSWGQTISGANVLTF | TGTGCCACCTCGTGGGGACAGACTATCTCTGGGGCCAACGTCCTGACTTTC
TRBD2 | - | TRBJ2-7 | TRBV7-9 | CASSSSSLLAGGQEQYF | TGTGCCAGCAGCTCGTCCAGTCTACTAGCGGGAGGACAAGAGCAGTACTTC
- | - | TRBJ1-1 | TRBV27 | CASSSNAGGGTEAFF | TGTGCCAGCAGTTCCAACGCGGGGGGCGGCACTGAAGCTTTCTTT